These 10 T cell receptor beta chains originate from one sample sequenced in a study of blood T cell repertoires in COVID-19. The table came from immunoSEQ multiplex PCR; TCRdb's copy has only in-frame clones and leaves some out. The profile shows around 300,000 clones, approximately 88% of them singletons. The sequencing sample was made of PBMCs or T cells enriched from blood (not recorded which). The receptor source for this set is a woman aged 25 to 45 who had recovered from COVID-19.

The chain couples TRBV28 to TRBJ1-5; the D is unclear. With 6 bases removed from V and 4 bases from J, the gap between germline ends came to 10 bases. The CDR3 sequence is 13 residues long. Germline CDR1 and CDR2: MDHEN and SYDVKM. As DNA, the CDR3 is TGTGCCAGCAGCCTAGGTTCTAATCAGCCCCAGCATTTT. This encodes CASSLGSNQPQHF.

The gene calls are TRBV7-9 and TRBJ1-5; weak D call: TRBD1 (6 bases). V was pared by 5 bases and J by 2 bases, with 10 bases between. The CDR3 is 14 residues long. The germline V gene encodes CDR1 SEHNR and CDR2 FQNEAQ (reference sequence). This CDR3 is CASSPPGGNQPQHF. CDR3 DNA: TGTGCCAGCAGCCCCCCAGGGGGCAATCAGCCCCAGCATTTT.

The gene calls are TRBV4-1 and TRBJ2-3; TRBD2 is a possible D gene (6 bases). Per the germline V gene, CDR1 is MGHRA and CDR2 is YSYEKL. Trimming stripped 4 bases from V and 1 base from J, with 18 bases between. CDR3 length: 17 residues. The CDR3 coding sequence is TGCGCCAGCAGCCGAGACGGTTCAGGCGGGGGCACAGATACGCAGTATTTT. Protein product: CASSRDGSGGGTDTQYF.

The V and J genes are TRBV7-9 and TRBJ1-2; a weak D match, TRBD1 (6 bases). Per germline, CDR1 SEHNR and CDR2 FQNEAQ (reference sequence). The CDR3 spans 15 residues. The V end was cut by 1 base, the J end by 3 bases, with 12 bases between. CDR3 sequence reads: CASSLGAGVDYGYTF. CDR3 nucleotide sequence: TGTGCCAGCAGCTTAGGTGCAGGGGTGGACTATGGCTACACCTTC.

V gene TRBV3-1 (or the pseudogene TRBV3-2) combines with J gene TRBJ2-1; 8 bases are a match to TRBD1. The CDR3 runs 15 residues. V lost 4 bases and J lost 9; bases outside the gene matches: 11. Looked up from germline, CDR1 is LGHDT and CDR2 is YNNKEL (reference sequence). CDR3 protein: CASSPQTRGLSEQFF. CDR3 coding DNA: TGTGCCAGCAGCCCCCAAACCAGGGGGCTAAGTGAGCAGTTCTTC.

The chain has TRBV5-1 and TRBJ2-5, with a possible D match to TRBD2 (5 bases). Germline CDR1 SGHRS, CDR2 YFSETQ. The CDR3 covers 14 residues. V dropped 0 bases and J dropped 2 bases, with 8 bases sitting between them. As DNA, the CDR3 is TGCGCCAGCAGCTTGGGTCGGGGACAAGAGACCCAGTACTTC. Encoded protein: CASSLGRGQETQYF.

Of note for this clone: Relative to the germline gene, one junction end is altered; a read error may explain this. This chain uses TRBV11-2 with TRBJ2-1, with unresolved D. CDR1 and CDR2 from the germline V gene are SGHAT and FQNNGV. The CDR3 loop spans 14 amino acids. The CDR3 nucleotides are TGTGCCAGCAGCTTAGTTCCCTCCCACAATGAGCAGTTCTTC. Residues: CASSLVPSHNEQFF.

This chain uses TRBV4-1 with TRBJ1-2; D uncertain. V lost 2 bases, J lost 8 bases, and 15 bases lay in between. Germline V gives CDR1 MGHRA, CDR2 YSYEKL. The CDR3 runs to 14 residues. The CDR3: CASSQLPSTGGYTF. The CDR3 bases are TGCGCCAGCAGCCAACTCCCCTCGACTGGGGGCTACACCTTC.

The genes are TRBV5-4 and TRBJ1-1; no firm D call. Per the germline V gene, CDR1 is SGHNT and CDR2 is YYREEE (reference sequence). This CDR3 region has 17 residues. V was shortened by 0 bases and J by 0 bases, with 15 bases between the two germline ends. Here the CDR3 reads CASSLVTSPRVNTEAFF. CDR3 sequence (DNA): TGTGCCAGCAGCTTGGTTACTAGTCCGAGAGTGAACACTGAAGCTTTCTTT.

The chain has TRBV11-3 and TRBJ1-2; 8 nucleotides agree with TRBD1. The CDR3 length is 16 residues. V dropped 3 bases and J dropped 4; count of bases not matched to a gene: 10. The germline V gene encodes CDR1 SGHNT and CDR2 YENEEA. The CDR3 DNA reads as TGTGCCAGCAGCTTGGGGGACAGGCTGTCTATCTATGGCTACACCTTC. It translates to CASSLGDRLSIYGYTF. Looking up the rest from reference TRBV11-3 and TRBJ1-2 gives the full variable domain: EAGVVQSPRYKIIEKKQPVAFWCNPISGHNTLYWYLQNLGQGPELLIRYENEEAVDDSQLPKDRFSAERLKGVDSTLKIQPAELGDSAVYLCASSLGDRLSIYGYTFGSGTRLTVV.